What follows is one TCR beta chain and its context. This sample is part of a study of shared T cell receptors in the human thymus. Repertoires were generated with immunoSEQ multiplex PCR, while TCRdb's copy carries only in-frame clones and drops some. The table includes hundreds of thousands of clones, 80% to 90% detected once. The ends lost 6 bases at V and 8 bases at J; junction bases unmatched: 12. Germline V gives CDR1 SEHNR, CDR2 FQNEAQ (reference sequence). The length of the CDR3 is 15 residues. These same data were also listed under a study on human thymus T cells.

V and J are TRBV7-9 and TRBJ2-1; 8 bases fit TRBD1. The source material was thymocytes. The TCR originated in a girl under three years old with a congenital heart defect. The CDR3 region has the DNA TGTGCCAGCAGGACGCCAGGGGGCCTCTGGGATGAGCAGTTCTTC. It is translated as CASRTPGGLWDEQFF.